Presented here are 9 T cell receptor beta chains from one specimen sequenced in a study of blood T cell repertoires in COVID-19. The assay was immunoSEQ multiplex PCR, and TCRdb's table has in-frame clones only and misses some. The table lists under 200,000 clones, about four fifths of them singletons, with 3% to 4% in the top ten. Sequencing was carried out using PBMCs or T cells enriched from blood (not recorded which). These receptors all stem from a woman between 55 and 75 years old who had recovered from COVID-19.

J is TRBJ2-7 and V is TRBV5-6; 8 bases fit TRBD2. Per the germline V gene, CDR1 is SGHDT and CDR2 is YYEEEE. With 0 bases clipped from V and 6 bases from J, the junction kept 2 bases outside the gene matches. This CDR3 region has 13 residues. The CDR3 nucleotides read TGTGCCAGCAGCTTGGTAGCGGGATCCGAGCAGTACTTC. It codes for CASSLVAGSEQYF.

This chain joins TRBV9 and TRBJ1-6; perhaps TRBD1 as D (5 bases). The CDR3 totals 15 residues. CDR1 SGDLS and CDR2 YYNGEE come from the germline V gene. V dropped 4 bases and J dropped 6 bases, with 14 bases sitting between them. DNA for the CDR3: TGTGCCAGCAGCCCGCGGGGGTTTTCTAATTCACCCCTCCACTTT. This sequence encodes CASSPRGFSNSPLHF. Drawing the rest from reference TRBV9 and TRBJ1-6, the complete variable domain is DSGVTQTPKHLITATGQRVTLRCSPRSGDLSVYWYQQSLDQGLQFLIQYYNGEERAKGNILERFSAQQFPDLHSELNLSSLELGDSALYFCASSPRGFSNSPLHFGNGTRLTVT.

The chain uses TRBV2 and TRBJ2-3; 13 bases fit TRBD2. Looked up from germline, CDR1 is SNHLY and CDR2 is FYNNEI. J gave up 6 bases and V 3 bases, and 3 bases lay outside the gene matches. The CDR3 is made up of 15 amino acids. CDR3 loop: CASSDGLAGVDTQYF. The CDR3 coding sequence is TGTGCCAGCAGTGACGGACTAGCGGGGGTCGATACGCAGTATTTT.

This clone occurred a few times. The chain is built from TRBV25-1 and TRBJ1-3; weak D call: TRBD1 (5 bases). Between the trimmed V and J ends, which lost 0 bases and 0 bases, there was a span of 15 bases. Germline CDR1 MGHDK, CDR2 SYGVNS. The CDR3 has 18 residues. The CDR3, as DNA: TGTGCCAGCAGTGAATATCTCAGGGCCGAATCCTCTGGAAACACCATATATTTT. This gives the protein CASSEYLRAESSGNTIYF.

J is TRBJ2-1 and V is TRBV6-5; D is unclear. Trimming took 6 bases from V and 0 from J, leaving 12 bases between them. The CDR3 spans 15 residues. CDR1 MNHEY and CDR2 SVGAGI come from the germline V gene. The CDR3, as DNA: TGTGCCAGCAGCCCCGGGTGGAGCTCCTACAATGAGCAGTTCTTC. Its protein is CASSPGWSSYNEQFF.

The V gene is TRBV27, the J gene TRBJ2-3, with D possibly TRBD2 on 6 matching bases. The CDR3 sequence is 16 residues long. CDR1 and CDR2 from the germline V gene are MNHEY and SMNVEV (reference sequence). V was clipped by 4 bases and J by 2 bases, with 16 bases between them. Here the CDR3 DNA reads TGTGCCAGCAGTTCATGGGGGGTCGGTATCACAGATACGCAGTATTTT. It is translated as CASSSWGVGITDTQYF.

The chain is built from TRBV28 and TRBJ2-7; 8 bases line up with TRBD1. The CDR3 loop spans 15 amino acids. The germline gives CDR1 MDHEN, CDR2 SYDVKM. V shed 2 bases and J 3 bases; nucleotides not matched to a gene: 6. CDR3 in amino acids: CASSLARQGSYEQYF. CDR3 coding DNA: TGTGCCAGCAGTTTAGCCCGACAGGGGAGCTACGAGCAGTACTTC.

The chain has TRBV5-1 and TRBJ1-1; no clear D. Trimming cost V 4 bases and J 4 bases, with 8 bases left between them. The CDR3 spans 12 residues. Germline loops: CDR1 SGHRS, CDR2 YFSETQ. CDR3 region: CASSPSSTEAFF. The CDR3 DNA reads as TGCGCCAGCAGCCCTAGTAGCACTGAAGCTTTCTTT.

J is TRBJ1-3 and V is TRBV18; TRBD1 agrees at 8 bases. The CDR3 contains 14 residues. Germline values: CDR1 KGHSH, CDR2 LQKENI. Losses at the gene ends were 3 bases for V and 4 bases for J; bases not matched to a gene: 2. Written as DNA, the CDR3 is TGTGCCAGCTCACCGGACAGGGCCGGAAACACCATATATTTT. Its translation is CASSPDRAGNTIYF.